What follows are 9 T cell receptor beta chains derived from one specimen sequenced in a study of blood T cells in healthy people across ages. Primers used in a second PCR of about 6 to 12 cycles were a sample-barcoded 5' primer and a J-beta primer mix. TCRdb re-analysed the 5' RACE reads in MiXCR, keeping a single row per CDR3 protein. This sample carries 1.5 million to 2 million distinct CDR3 sequences, 30% to 35% of them seen once, and the ten largest clones take around 11%. The sequencing sample was made of blood. The source is a woman under 40 in good health.

The chain uses TRBV10-3 and TRBJ2-5; 9 bases line up with TRBD1. V lost 10 bases to trimming and J lost 11 bases; unmatched junction nucleotides: 14. Germline CDR1 and CDR2: ENHRY and SYGVKD. There are 13 residues in the CDR3. Here the CDR3 DNA reads TGTGCCACGCTCCCGGGACAGGGTAGAGAGCAGTACTTC. This gives the protein CATLPGQGREQYF.

This clonotype came up a few times. V gene TRBV15 combines with J gene TRBJ2-2; TRBD1 or TRBD2 may be the D gene (5 bases each). The germline CDR1 and CDR2 sequences are LNHNV and YYDKDF (reference sequence). Trimming pared 8 bases from V and 4 bases from J, leaving 11 bases between. This CDR3 spans 13 amino acids. The CDR3 loop is CATAVGTTGELFF. As DNA, the CDR3 is TGTGCCACCGCCGTTGGGACCACCGGGGAGCTGTTTTTT. Filled out from reference TRBV15 and TRBJ2-2, the complete variable domain reads DAMVIQNPRYQVTQFGKPVTLSCSQTLNHNVMYWYQQKSSQAPKLLFHYYDKDFNNEADTPDNFQSRRPNTSFCFLDIRSPGLGDTAMYLCATAVGTTGELFFGEGSRLTVL.

V usage is TRBV29-1 and J usage is TRBJ1-1; possible D gene TRBD1, 5 bases. This CDR3 region has 10 residues. The V and J ends lost 6 bases and 11 bases respectively, with 13 bases between them. Germline V gene lookup returns CDR1 SQVTM and CDR2 ANQGSEA. CDR3 residues: CSVVDKDAFF. For the CDR3, the DNA is TGCAGCGTGGTGGACAAGGACGCTTTCTTT.

The chain uses TRBV11-3 and TRBJ2-6, with 15 positions matching TRBD2. In germline, CDR1 is SGHNT, CDR2 YENEEA. The V and J ends lost 0 bases and 1 base, in that order; junction bases with no gene match: 4. The CDR3 is 20 residues long. This CDR3 is CASSLDRGTSGRSGANVLTF. The DNA for the CDR3 is TGTGCCAGCAGCTTAGATCGGGGGACTAGCGGGAGGTCTGGGGCCAACGTCCTGACTTTC.

Notes on this clonotype: Mismatch with germline at one junction end may stem from a read error. The chain joins TRBV20-1 to TRBJ2-1, with D perhaps TRBD2 (6 bases). From germline, CDR1 is DFQATT and CDR2 SNEGSKA (reference sequence). The CDR3 length is 13 residues. CDR3 sequence reads: CSASSASYNEQLF. The CDR3 nucleotides are TGCAGTGCTTCTAGCGCTTCCTACAATGAGCAGTTATTC.

This clonotype was seen only a few times. The chain employs TRBV6-2 or TRBV6-3 and TRBJ2-1, with D tentatively TRBD2 (6 bases). This CDR3 is built from 14 residues. V was cut by 5 bases and J by 11 bases, with 19 bases left in between. The germline gives CDR1 MNHEY, CDR2 SVGEGT. CDR3 DNA: TGTGCCAGCAGTCCCCCCCTAGCGCCATACCAGCAGTTCTTC. Protein product: CASSPPLAPYQQFF.

This clonotype has only a few counts. The CDR3 is CAISESSLSSGYEQYF. CDR3 bases: TGTGCCATCAGTGAGTCGAGTTTGAGTAGCGGCTACGAGCAGTACTTC. The chain employs TRBV10-3 and TRBJ2-7; possibly TRBD2 for D (6 bases). The germline gives CDR1 ENHRY, CDR2 SYGVKD. This CDR3 is built from 16 residues. V lost 0 bases to trimming and J lost 3 bases, with 15 bases between them.

This clonotype was counted between two and nine times. V and J are TRBV5-6 and TRBJ2-3; the D gene is possibly TRBD2 (6 bases). This CDR3 has 15 amino acids. CDR1 SGHDT and CDR2 YYEEEE come from the germline V gene. Trimming left V 2 bases short and J 6 bases short, with 16 bases between. This chain's CDR3 is CASSFYRGTMDTQYF. DNA of the CDR3: TGTGCCAGCAGCTTCTATCGCGGGACCATGGATACGCAGTATTTT.

The J gene is TRBJ1-5, the V gene TRBV10-3; D remains unclear. This CDR3 region has 13 residues. The ends were cut back, 3 bases at V and 4 bases at J, with 7 bases in the middle. The germline V gene encodes CDR1 ENHRY and CDR2 SYGVKD. Written as DNA, the CDR3 is TGTGCCATCAGTGACCCAGGAAATCAGCCCCAGCATTTT. It translates to CAISDPGNQPQHF.